The next 30 T cell receptor beta chains were all read from a single sample in a study of blood T cell repertoires in COVID-19. Here immunoSEQ multiplex PCR was the method, and the copy in TCRdb shows in-frame clones only, minus some. The sample includes 50,000 or so clones, roughly 84% of them seen just once. Sequenced material: peripheral blood. Every receptor here comes from a man in his forties or fifties with active COVID-19.

This sequence joins TRBV9 and TRBJ1-2; D may be TRBD1 (5 bases). V was clipped by 4 bases and J by 1 base, with 11 bases between them. In germline, CDR1 is SGDLS, CDR2 YYNGEE. This CDR3 has 14 amino acids. For the CDR3, the DNA is TGTGCCAGCAGCCTCACGGGGGGTAACTATGGCTACACCTTC. Its translation: CASSLTGGNYGYTF.

The chain couples TRBV5-6 to TRBJ1-1; D may be TRBD1 (5 bases). The CDR3 sequence is 14 residues long. Germline assignment: CDR1 SGHDT and CDR2 YYEEEE. V lost 4 bases and J lost 1, with 11 bases in between. The CDR3 DNA reads TGTGCCAGCAGCGTCAGGGAGGGGAACACTGAAGCTTTCTTT. Its translation is CASSVREGNTEAFF. Variable domain in full (rest from reference TRBV5-6 and TRBJ1-1): DAGVTQSPTHLIKTRGQQVTLRCSPKSGHDTVSWYQQALGQGPQFIFQYYEEEERQRGNFPDRFSGHQFPNYSSELNVNALLLGDSALYLCASSVREGNTEAFFGQGTRLTVV.

The chain joins TRBV5-1 to TRBJ1-6, with TRBD1 matching over 8 bases. This CDR3 is built from 15 residues. With V trimmed by 0 bases and J by 4 bases, 0 bases remained unmatched. CDR1 is SGHRS and CDR2 is YFSETQ in the germline V gene. The CDR3 region is CASSLGQGYNSPLHF. CDR3 DNA sequence: TGCGCCAGCAGCTTGGGACAGGGGTATAATTCACCCCTCCACTTT.

Here the CDR3 DNA reads TGTGCCAGCTCACCCACCAGGGGGAGCTCCTACGAGCAGTACTTC. It yields the protein CASSPTRGSSYEQYF. This rearrangement joins TRBV18 to TRBJ2-7; 7 nucleotides match TRBD1. The CDR3 runs 15 residues. V shed 3 bases and J 0 bases; nucleotides not matched to a gene: 5. The germline V gene has CDR1 KGHSH and CDR2 LQKENI.

This clone came up a few times. J is TRBJ2-2 and V is TRBV30; unclear D gene. CDR1 GTSNPN and CDR2 SVGIG come from the germline V gene (reference sequence). V dropped 5 bases and J dropped 0 bases, with 19 bases sitting between them. This CDR3 contains 17 residues. CDR3 amino acids: CAWGLSRVSANTGELFF. CDR3 nucleotide sequence: TGTGCCTGGGGTCTGTCCCGGGTCTCGGCGAACACCGGGGAGCTGTTTTTT.

This clone was detected only once. The chain carries TRBV7-2 and TRBJ2-3; D gene uncertain. Germline V gene sequence: CDR1 SGHTA, CDR2 FQGNSA. The germline V and J ends were trimmed by 5 bases and 7 bases, with 10 bases remaining between them. The CDR3 consists of 12 residues. CDR3: CASSPFRNTQYF. For the CDR3, the DNA is TGTGCCAGCAGCCCGTTCAGGAATACGCAGTATTTT.

V gene TRBV6-5 combines with J gene TRBJ1-4, with D possibly matching TRBD1 (6 bases). With 8 bases removed from V and 4 bases from J, the gap between germline ends came to 8 bases. The CDR3 runs to 12 residues. In germline, CDR1 is MNHEY, CDR2 SVGAGI. This CDR3 is CASGGRNEKLFF. CDR3 in DNA: TGTGCCAGCGGGGGCCGTAATGAAAAACTGTTTTTT.

This chain uses TRBV18 with TRBJ2-5; TRBD2 aligns across 7 bases. Germline V gives CDR1 KGHSH, CDR2 LQKENI. The V segment lost 3 bases and the J segment 1 base; nucleotides outside the gene matches: 8. The CDR3 has 16 amino acids. The CDR3 reads CASSPIAGLSQETQYF. CDR3 coding DNA: TGTGCCAGCTCACCCATAGCGGGCTTATCCCAAGAGACCCAGTACTTC.

This clone came up once. The chain couples TRBV5-8 to TRBJ1-5; D unresolved. Trimming pared 4 bases from V and 10 bases from J, leaving 12 bases between. CDR1 and CDR2 from the germline V gene are SGHTS and YDEGEE. The CDR3 contains 12 residues. The CDR3 bases are TGTGCCAGCAGCCTGGCGGAGGTCCCCCAGCATTTT. Translating it yields CASSLAEVPQHF.

This clone was counted a few times. The chain links TRBV7-9 to TRBJ2-2; 7 positions match TRBD2. The germline gives CDR1 SEHNR, CDR2 FQNEAQ (reference sequence). The CDR3 extends over 15 amino acids. V lost 3 bases to trimming and J lost 6 bases; unmatched junction nucleotides: 7. The CDR3 sequence: CASSFPGLLAGELFF. The CDR3 nucleotides are TGTGCCAGCAGCTTTCCGGGACTATTAGCCGGGGAGCTGTTTTTT.

This clone appeared a single time. The V and J genes are TRBV5-6 and TRBJ1-2; D call uncertain. This CDR3 region has 12 residues. V gave up 0 bases and J gave up 5 bases, with 5 bases separating them. CDR1 SGHDT and CDR2 YYEEEE come from the germline V gene. The CDR3 DNA follows: TGTGCCAGCAGCTTGGCCGTTTATGGCTACACCTTC. Its translation is CASSLAVYGYTF.

In DNA form, the CDR3 reads TGTGCCAGCAGCCGATTCTCCGGACAGTCCTTCCCCCTCCACTTT. This sequence encodes CASSRFSGQSFPLHF. This chain connects TRBV6-5 to TRBJ1-6, with D possibly TRBD1 on 6 matching bases. The V and J ends lost 6 bases and 13 bases respectively, with 22 bases between them. This CDR3 is built from 15 residues. Germline CDR1 MNHEY, CDR2 SVGAGI.

This clone was seen more than once but under ten times. The chain combines TRBV7-9 with TRBJ2-1; TRBD2 agrees at 9 bases. The CDR3 is made up of 16 amino acids. With 4 bases clipped from V and 10 bases from J, the junction kept 14 bases outside the gene matches. CDR1 SEHNR and CDR2 FQNEAQ come from the germline V gene (reference sequence). In DNA, the CDR3 is TGTGCCAGCAGCTACCAGACTGGGCGGGGGGGCCACGAGCAGTTCTTC. The encoded protein is CASSYQTGRGGHEQFF.

The chain carries TRBV5-6 and TRBJ2-1, with D perhaps matching TRBD2 (6 bases). Trimming removed 6 bases from V and 12 bases from J, with 25 bases in between. The CDR3 length is 15 residues. The V gene's germline CDR1 is SGHDT and CDR2 YYEEEE. The CDR3 DNA reads as TGTGCCAGCACCCCTTGGGGGGTTACCACCCTGGGGCAGTTCTTC. Translating gives CASTPWGVTTLGQFF.

This chain connects TRBV18 to TRBJ1-3, with D possibly TRBD1 on 6 matching bases. This CDR3 is built from 19 residues. V was trimmed by 1 base and J by 0 bases, leaving 19 bases between them. Germline CDR1 is KGHSH and CDR2 is LQKENI. CDR3 in amino acids: CASSPRGQSSITSGNTIYF. As DNA, the CDR3 is TGTGCCAGCTCACCACGCGGACAGTCGTCCATCACCTCTGGAAACACCATATATTTT. Combining the CDR3 with reference TRBV18 and TRBJ1-3 gives the whole variable domain NAGVMQNPRHLVRRRGQEARLRCSPMKGHSHVYWYRQLPEEGLKFMVYLQKENIIDESGMPKERFSAEFPKEGPSILRIQQVVRGDSAAYFCASSPRGQSSITSGNTIYFGEGSWLTVV.

This chain joins TRBV6-5 and TRBJ2-7; tentative D call: TRBD1 (5 bases). Trimming removed 6 bases from V and 1 base from J, with 10 bases in between. Per germline, CDR1 MNHEY and CDR2 SVGAGI. CDR3 length: 13 amino acids. CDR3 DNA: TGTGCCAGCAGCTTGACAGTTTCCTACGAGCAGTACTTC. Amino acids: CASSLTVSYEQYF.

The chain has TRBV12-3 or TRBV12-4 and TRBJ2-5; D gene ambiguous. CDR3 length equals 13 residues. V gave up 2 bases and J gave up 7 bases, with 11 bases separating them. CDR3 residues: CASSLPTTGTQYF. Here the CDR3 DNA reads TGTGCCAGCAGTTTACCCACCACGGGGACCCAGTACTTC.

The chain combines TRBV10-1 with TRBJ2-2; 9 bases match TRBD1. Unmatched junction bases numbered 5, after V lost 5 bases and J lost 4 bases. Germline lookup yields CDR1 WNHNN and CDR2 SYGVQD (reference sequence). The CDR3 loop spans 15 amino acids. In DNA form, the CDR3 reads TGCGCCAGCAGTACAGGGGGCGAGGGCACCGGGGAGCTGTTTTTT. Protein sequence: CASSTGGEGTGELFF.

The chain uses TRBV4-1 and TRBJ2-1; TRBD2 aligns across 16 bases. Unmatched junction bases numbered 13, after V lost 1 base and J lost 10 bases. CDR3 length: 19 amino acids. Looked up from germline, CDR1 is MGHRA and CDR2 is YSYEKL. Here the CDR3 reads CASSQGGLAGGEGKLEQFF. The CDR3 DNA follows: TGCGCCAGCAGCCAAGGGGGACTAGCGGGAGGGGAGGGCAAGTTAGAGCAGTTCTTC.

The CDR3 protein is CASSLALGLRETQYF. The DNA for the CDR3 is TGCGCCAGCAGCTTGGCCCTGGGACTACGGGAGACCCAGTACTTC. The chain couples TRBV5-1 to TRBJ2-5, with 7 nucleotides matching TRBD2. V was clipped by 0 bases and J by 5 bases; unmatched bases: 7. The CDR3 spans 15 residues. Germline loops: CDR1 SGHRS, CDR2 YFSETQ.

V is TRBV3-1 (or the pseudogene TRBV3-2) and J is TRBJ1-2; 8 bases are a match to TRBD1. The CDR3 extends over 18 amino acids. With V trimmed by 0 bases and J by 4 bases, 13 bases remained unmatched. Germline CDR1 is LGHDT and CDR2 is YNNKEL (reference sequence). The CDR3 loop reads CASSQDRRLSGTGYGYTF. The DNA of the CDR3 is TGTGCCAGCAGCCAAGATCGAAGACTGTCCGGGACAGGCTATGGCTACACCTTC.

The chain employs TRBV3-1 (or the pseudogene TRBV3-2) and TRBJ2-3; 7 bases align to TRBD2. The CDR3 spans 15 residues. The V and J ends lost 4 bases and 7 bases, in that order; junction bases with no gene match: 11. The V gene's germline CDR1 is LGHDT and CDR2 YNNKEL (reference sequence). The CDR3 DNA is TGTGCCAGCAGCCGGACATCTAGCGGTGCTAATACGCAGTATTTT. Translating it yields CASSRTSSGANTQYF.

The chain couples TRBV27 to TRBJ2-7; no definite D call. CDR3 size: 13 residues. V lost 2 bases to trimming and J lost 2 bases, with 7 bases between them. Germline V CDR1 and CDR2: MNHEY, SMNVEV (reference sequence). The CDR3 here is CASSLATAYEQYF. The CDR3 nucleotides are TGTGCCAGCAGTTTAGCCACAGCCTACGAGCAGTACTTC.

This clone came up once. The rearrangement uses TRBV4-1 and TRBJ1-5, with D possibly matching TRBD1 (5 bases). In germline, CDR1 is MGHRA, CDR2 YSYEKL. V was shortened by 0 bases and J by 7 bases, with 13 bases between the two germline ends. The CDR3 totals 15 residues. The CDR3 spells CASSQDLTAGQPQHF. CDR3 DNA: TGCGCCAGCAGCCAAGATTTGACAGCGGGCCAGCCCCAGCATTTT.

This rearrangement joins TRBV4-1 to TRBJ1-1, with D tentatively TRBD1 (6 bases). Trimming took 4 bases from V and 3 from J, leaving 12 bases between them. Germline CDR1 reads MGHRA; CDR2 reads YSYEKL. This CDR3 has 14 amino acids. CDR3 protein: CASSPPGVDTEAFF. In DNA, the CDR3 is TGCGCCAGCAGCCCCCCAGGGGTGGACACTGAAGCTTTCTTT.

This clone came up once. The genes are TRBV7-9 and TRBJ2-3; 8 nucleotides align to TRBD2. V lost 0 bases to trimming and J lost 6 bases; unmatched junction nucleotides: 8. CDR1 and CDR2 from the germline V gene are SEHNR and FQNEAQ (reference sequence). CDR3 length equals 16 residues. Written as DNA, the CDR3 is TGTGCCAGCAGCTTAGCGCCGAGCGGGAGTGTCGATACGCAGTATTTT. Translated, it gives CASSLAPSGSVDTQYF.

The chain links TRBV6-2 or TRBV6-3 to TRBJ2-1; D not resolved. The germline V and J ends were trimmed by 2 bases and 4 bases, with 3 bases remaining between them. CDR3 length: 12 amino acids. Germline CDR1 reads MNHEY; CDR2 reads SVGEGT. This CDR3 is CASSYTYNEQFF. The CDR3, as DNA: TGTGCCAGCAGTTACACATACAATGAGCAGTTCTTC.

V is TRBV6-6 and J is TRBJ2-2; D unresolved. The length of the CDR3 is 14 residues. V was cut by 4 bases and J by 6 bases, with 12 bases left in between. Germline CDR1 reads MNHNY; CDR2 reads SVGAGI (reference sequence). CDR3 coding DNA: TGTGCCAGCAGTTTGAGCCCTTTAGCCGGGGAGCTGTTTTTT. Amino acids: CASSLSPLAGELFF.

This clone was recorded a few times. The chain uses TRBV4-3 and TRBJ1-5; D ambiguous. CDR1 and CDR2 from the germline V gene are LGHNA and YSLEER. The CDR3 is made up of 14 amino acids. The V end lost 0 bases, the J end lost 7 bases, and 10 bases lay between the germline ends. CDR3 nucleotides: TGCGCCAGCAGCCAAGATCATAGCGTCCAGCCCCAGCATTTT. Translating gives CASSQDHSVQPQHF.

V gene TRBV6-5 combines with J gene TRBJ2-1; 8 bases map to TRBD1. The junction had 6 bases not matched to a gene; V was cut back by 2 bases and J by 3 bases. Germline assignment: CDR1 MNHEY and CDR2 SVGAGI. The CDR3 contains 16 residues. CDR3 region: CASSYGGQGFYNEQFF. The CDR3 nucleotides read TGTGCCAGCAGTTACGGTGGACAGGGCTTCTACAATGAGCAGTTCTTC.